Below, 20 T cell receptor beta chains from the same sample are listed, as sequenced in a study of blood T cell repertoires in COVID-19. Sequenced by immunoSEQ multiplex PCR; TCRdb stores in-frame clones only, minus some. The sample consists of about 180,000 clones, 82% of them appearing once. Sequencing input: peripheral blood. These receptors all come from an older woman with acute or convalescent COVID-19.

The CDR3, as DNA: TGTGCCAGCAGCGGACGGATAGCGGGAGTGGCCTACGAGCAGTACTTC. Protein sequence: CASSGRIAGVAYEQYF. The gene calls are TRBV7-2 and TRBJ2-7; 9 nucleotides agree with TRBD2. Per the germline V gene, CDR1 is SGHTA and CDR2 is FQGNSA. The CDR3 has 16 residues. V was pared by 5 bases and J by 2 bases, with 10 bases of the junction left unmatched.

The chain recombines TRBV4-2 with TRBJ2-1, with 11 bases aligning to TRBD1. V shed 4 bases and J 5 bases; nucleotides not matched to a gene: 7. The CDR3 runs 16 residues. Germline V gene sequence: CDR1 LGHNA, CDR2 YNFKEQ. The CDR3 reads CASSLDRGRFDNEQFF. For the CDR3, the DNA is TGTGCCAGCAGCCTGGACAGGGGGCGCTTCGACAATGAGCAGTTCTTC.

The J gene is TRBJ2-1, the V gene TRBV7-2; D is unresolved. The length of the CDR3 is 13 residues. With 1 base removed from V and 3 bases from J, the gap between germline ends came to 4 bases. CDR1 is SGHTA and CDR2 is FQGNSA in the germline V gene. CDR3 sequence: CASSLGIYNEQFF. The CDR3 region has the DNA TGTGCCAGCAGCTTAGGTATCTACAATGAGCAGTTCTTC. Using reference TRBV7-2 and TRBJ2-1 for the parts outside the CDR3, the full variable domain is GAGVSQSPSNKVTEKGKDVELRCDPISGHTALYWYRQSLGQGLEFLIYFQGNSAPDKSGLPSDRFSAERTGGSVSTLTIQRTQQEDSAVYLCASSLGIYNEQFFGPGTRLTVL.

The rearrangement uses TRBV11-3 and TRBJ1-1; 7 bases align to TRBD1. From germline, CDR1 is SGHNT and CDR2 YENEEA. The CDR3 consists of 15 residues. The V gene end was trimmed by 0 bases and the J gene end by 5 bases; junction bases not matched to a gene: 6. CDR3 DNA sequence: TGTGCCAGCAGCTTAGAAGGGGGCGCAGGGACTGAAGCTTTCTTT. It codes for CASSLEGGAGTEAFF.

The chain couples TRBV2 to TRBJ1-2, with D tentatively TRBD1 (5 bases). V lost 2 bases, J lost 6 bases, and 16 bases lay in between. Germline V lookup: CDR1 SNHLY, CDR2 FYNNEI. The CDR3 runs to 15 residues. Written as DNA, the CDR3 is TGTGCCAGCAGTGAATTCGAGGTGAAGACAGATGGCTACACCTTC. This codes for CASSEFEVKTDGYTF. The complete variable domain, with remaining parts taken from reference TRBV2 and TRBJ1-2, reads EPEVTQTPSHQVTQMGQEVILRCVPISNHLYFYWYRQILGQKVEFLVSFYNNEISEKSEIFDDQFSVERPDGSNFTLKIRSTKLEDSAMYFCASSEFEVKTDGYTFGSGTRLTVV.

The gene calls are TRBV5-4 and TRBJ1-4; tentative D call: TRBD1 (5 bases). Trimming took 1 base from V and 8 from J, leaving 6 bases between them. This CDR3 has 12 residues. The germline CDR1 and CDR2 sequences are SGHNT and YYREEE (reference sequence). The CDR3 nucleotides are TGTGCCAGCAGCTTGTGGGGCGAAAAACTGTTTTTT. Encoded protein: CASSLWGEKLFF. Full variable domain (rest looked up from reference TRBV5-4 and TRBJ1-4): ETGVTQSPTHLIKTRGQQVTLRCSSQSGHNTVSWYQQALGQGPQFIFQYYREEENGRGNFPPRFSGLQFPNYSSELNVNALELDDSALYLCASSLWGEKLFFGSGTQLSVL.

The V and J genes are TRBV28 and TRBJ1-4; D is undetermined. The CDR3 is 15 amino acids. Trimming removed 10 bases from V and 8 bases from J, with 23 bases in between. The V gene's germline CDR1 is MDHEN and CDR2 SYDVKM. The CDR3 DNA reads as TGTGCCATCAAAAACTCGGGAGGGCTTGGGGAAAAACTGTTTTTT. This sequence encodes CAIKNSGGLGEKLFF.

This clone was seen repeatedly, ten times or more. The same CDR3 arises from other DNA sequences in this sample as well. This rearrangement joins TRBV19 to TRBJ1-6, with TRBD1 matching over 9 bases. V lost 5 bases to trimming and J lost 9 bases; unmatched junction nucleotides: 5. CDR1 and CDR2 from the germline V gene are LNHDA and SQIVND (reference sequence). The CDR3 consists of 14 residues. The CDR3 spells CASSVGQGISPLHF. The CDR3 region has the DNA TGTGCCAGTAGTGTCGGACAGGGGATTTCACCCCTCCACTTT. The full variable domain, with the rest looked up from reference TRBV19 and TRBJ1-6, is DGGITQSPKYLFRKEGQNVTLSCEQNLNHDAMYWYRQDPGQGLRLIYYSQIVNDFQKGDIAEGYSVSREKKESFPLTVTSAQKNPTAFYLCASSVGQGISPLHFGNGTRLTVT.

The chain employs TRBV19 and TRBJ2-6, with TRBD2 as a possible D gene (7 bases). CDR1 LNHDA and CDR2 SQIVND come from the germline V gene (reference sequence). The CDR3 runs 19 residues. The ends were cut back, 2 bases at V and 0 bases at J, with 17 bases in the middle. The CDR3 is CASSIYEGGFFSGANVLTF. In DNA form, the CDR3 reads TGTGCCAGTAGTATATACGAGGGGGGGTTTTTCTCTGGGGCCAACGTCCTGACTTTC.

This chain links TRBV27 with TRBJ1-2, with D tentatively TRBD1 (6 bases). CDR3 size: 13 residues. V lost 5 bases and J lost 6, with 13 bases in between. Germline lookup yields CDR1 MNHEY and CDR2 SMNVEV (reference sequence). Here the CDR3 DNA reads TGTGCCAGCAGTGCAAACAGGGAAGATGGCTACACCTTC. This gives the protein CASSANREDGYTF.

The CDR3 region is CASSVGTIRVYGYTF. The CDR3 nucleotides read TGCGCCAGCAGCGTCGGGACAATTAGGGTCTATGGCTACACCTTC. V usage is TRBV5-1 and J usage is TRBJ1-2; D perhaps matches TRBD1 (6 bases). The CDR3 sequence is 15 residues long. Trimming stripped 4 bases from V and 4 bases from J, with 17 bases between. CDR1 and CDR2 from the germline V gene are SGHRS and YFSETQ.

The gene calls are TRBV28 and TRBJ2-7; the match to TRBD2 covers 12 bases. Germline CDR1 is MDHEN and CDR2 is SYDVKM. The CDR3 contains 15 residues. Trimming took 5 bases from V and 6 from J; bases not matched to a gene: 8. CDR3 amino acids: CASSPRLAGEGEQYF. The CDR3 DNA is TGTGCCAGCAGTCCCAGACTAGCGGGAGAGGGCGAGCAGTACTTC.

CDR3 sequence reads: CASSFSGYGQGGYEQYF. CDR3 coding DNA: TGTGCCAGCAGTTTTAGTGGGTACGGGCAGGGAGGCTACGAGCAGTACTTC. This chain connects TRBV28 to TRBJ2-7, with D possibly being TRBD2 (6 bases). This CDR3 contains 17 residues. Trimming cost V 3 bases and J 3 bases, with 21 bases left between them. Germline V CDR1 and CDR2: MDHEN, SYDVKM.

With regard to this clone: Relative to the germline gene, one junction end is altered; a read error may explain this. The J gene is TRBJ2-7, the V gene TRBV6-2 or TRBV6-3, with D maybe TRBD1 (6 bases). Germline values: CDR1 MNHEY, CDR2 SVGEGT. The CDR3 extends over 13 amino acids. CDR3 DNA sequence: TGTGCCAGCAGTTACTCGGGACACCCCCCTGATGACTTC. Protein sequence: CASSYSGHPPDDF.

A few counts support this clone. The gene calls are TRBV9 and TRBJ1-2; possible D gene TRBD1, 5 bases. Germline loops: CDR1 SGDLS, CDR2 YYNGEE. There are 15 residues in the CDR3. V was clipped by 0 bases and J by 4 bases, with 13 bases between them. CDR3 DNA sequence: TGTGCCAGCAGCGTAGATATGGGAAGGGGCTATGGCTACACCTTC. Translation: CASSVDMGRGYGYTF. The complete variable domain, with remaining parts taken from reference TRBV9 and TRBJ1-2, reads DSGVTQTPKHLITATGQRVTLRCSPRSGDLSVYWYQQSLDQGLQFLIQYYNGEERAKGNILERFSAQQFPDLHSELNLSSLELGDSALYFCASSVDMGRGYGYTFGSGTRLTVV.

V is TRBV4-2 and J is TRBJ1-2; TRBD1 aligns across 9 bases. CDR1 LGHNA and CDR2 YNFKEQ come from the germline V gene. The trim removed 4 bases at V and 4 bases at J, leaving 13 bases unmatched. The CDR3 is 17 amino acids. The CDR3 spells CASSLGGQGMGPYGYTF. Here the CDR3 DNA reads TGTGCCAGCAGCCTAGGAGGACAGGGGATGGGCCCCTATGGCTACACCTTC.

The rearrangement joins TRBV2 to TRBJ2-5; TRBD2 agrees at 11 bases. Germline CDR1 reads SNHLY; CDR2 reads FYNNEI. The V segment lost 5 bases and the J segment 4 bases; nucleotides outside the gene matches: 3. This CDR3 has 14 amino acids. CDR3 region: CASSPTSGRETQYF. The CDR3 DNA follows: TGTGCCAGCAGTCCTACTAGCGGGAGAGAGACCCAGTACTTC.

The CDR3 loop reads CASSQENSGYGYTF. For the CDR3, the DNA is TGCGCCAGCAGCCAAGAAAACAGTGGCTATGGCTACACCTTC. The chain couples TRBV4-3 to TRBJ1-2, with D unclear. The V gene lost 0 bases and the J gene lost 4 bases, with 9 bases spanning the gap. CDR3 length: 14 amino acids. CDR1 and CDR2 (germline): LGHNA, YSLEER.

The genes are TRBV6-2 or TRBV6-3 and TRBJ2-1; D gene ambiguous. Trimming cost V 0 bases and J 6 bases, with 6 bases left between them. The CDR3 sequence is 13 residues long. Looked up from germline, CDR1 is MNHEY and CDR2 is SVGEGT. The chain's CDR3 is CASSYSRVNEQFF. The CDR3 DNA sequence: TGTGCCAGCAGTTACTCTCGGGTCAATGAGCAGTTCTTC.

This clone appeared once. The chain links TRBV6-6 to TRBJ1-2; weak D call: TRBD1 (5 bases). The CDR3 length is 12 residues. Per germline, CDR1 MNHNY and CDR2 SVGAGI (reference sequence). V was clipped by 9 bases and J by 4 bases, with 12 bases between them. CDR3: CASTDTFYGYTF. The CDR3 DNA sequence: TGTGCCAGTACGGACACGTTCTATGGCTACACCTTC.